Below are 21 T cell receptor beta chains sequenced from a single sample in a study of tissue T cells after allogeneic stem cell transplantation. Repertoires were generated with immunoSEQ multiplex PCR, while TCRdb's copy carries only in-frame clones and drops some. The table records around 5,200 clones, roughly a third of them present only once. The time point is: mouse harvest day 14 after allogeneic transplant. Each mouse received 10^7 T-cell-depleted marrow cells plus 10^6 splenic CD5+ T cells by tail vein. The sample taken for sequencing was skin. The receptors stem from a female BALB/c mouse given C57BL/6 T cells with graft-versus-host disease after an allogeneic hematopoietic cell transplant.

By share, this clone counts as large. Gene labels here are mouse ones. The CDR3 goes on 1 residue after the read ends, and that part is filled in from the germline J gene. The chain employs TRBV26 and TRBJ2-7; 7 bases are shared with TRBD2. J was trimmed by 0 bases and V by 3 bases; bases with no gene match: 2. CDR3 length: 14 residues. The V gene's germline CDR1 is KGHPV and CDR2 FQNQEV (reference sequence). The CDR3 sequence: CASSLGGGSYEQYF. The DNA read from the CDR3 is TGTGCCAGCAGTCTCGGGGGGGGCTCCTATGAACAGTAC.

Notes on this clone: Mouse names are used for the genes. CDR3 DNA, as far as it was read: TGTGCCAGCAGCTTAGCGCGGGGTTCTGAGCAGTTC. This codes for CASSLARGSEQF. The whole CDR3 is CASSLARGSEQFF. The chain carries TRBV3 and TRBJ2-1; unclear D gene. The read is 1 residue too short to cover the CDR3 end, so that end is filled in from the germline J gene. This CDR3 has 13 residues. The germline CDR1 and CDR2 sequences are SNHLY and FYNGKV (reference sequence). V shed 0 bases and J shed 8 bases, with 8 bases lying between them.

This clone has more than one count but fewer than ten. Mouse gene names apply. The read is 1 residue too short to cover the CDR3 end, so that end is filled in from the germline J gene. The chain couples TRBV16 to TRBJ2-7; D unclear. CDR3 size: 13 residues. Germline CDR1 and CDR2: SGHSA and FRNQAP. Trimming removed 1 base at V and 0 bases at J, with 4 bases between. The CDR3 reads CASSLVVSYEQYF. The CDR3 bases that were read are TGTGCAAGCAGCTTAGTGGTCTCCTATGAACAGTAC.

Notes on this clone: Germline and genes here are mouse. The read finishes 1 residue shy of the CDR3 end, and the germline J gene is used to complete it. The V call is TRBV15, the J call TRBJ1-1, with a possible D match to TRBD1 (5 bases). The CDR3 totals 14 residues. CDR1 and CDR2 from the germline V gene are SGHND and FRSKSL. Trimming cost V 2 bases and J 2 bases, with 9 bases left between them. The chain's CDR3 is CASSLPGSNTEVFF. The part of the CDR3 DNA that was read is TGTGCCAGCAGTTTACCAGGGAGCAACACAGAAGTCTTC.

This clone is labeled as medium-sized. The genes are named according to mouse. The sequenced fragment ends 1 residue before the CDR3 boundary, so the rest is inferred from the germline J gene. The chain links TRBV26 to TRBJ1-4; D perhaps matches TRBD1 (5 bases). V lost 3 bases and J 3 bases, leaving 11 bases between the germline ends. The CDR3 is made up of 15 amino acids. CDR1 and CDR2 (germline): KGHPV, FQNQEV (reference sequence). This chain's CDR3 is CASSLGRTTNERLFF. CDR3 DNA (partial): TGTGCCAGCAGTCTTGGGCGGACAACCAACGAAAGATTATTT.

This clone is labeled medium-sized. Gene labels here are mouse ones. Other DNA sequences of this sample code for an identical CDR3. The CDR3 here is CASSLGQGANTEVFF. CDR3 DNA (partial): TGTGCCAGCAGTCTGGGACAGGGGGCAAACACAGAAGTCTTC. V usage is TRBV26 and J usage is TRBJ1-1, with 10 bases fitting TRBD1. The read halts 1 residue ahead of the CDR3 end, with the missing end drawn from the germline J gene. V was pared by 2 bases and J by 0 bases, with 0 bases of the junction left unmatched. Germline V gene data show CDR1 as KGHPV and CDR2 as FQNQEV (reference sequence). CDR3 length: 15 residues.

With regard to this clone: Germline and genes here are mouse. With the read ending 1 residue before the CDR3 end, the germline J gene is used to fill in that end. The chain uses TRBV26 and TRBJ2-7, with D possibly being TRBD2 (6 bases). The CDR3 sequence is 15 residues long. V was trimmed by 0 bases and J by 0 bases, leaving 9 bases between them. CDR1 and CDR2 from the germline V gene are KGHPV and FQNQEV (reference sequence). This chain's CDR3 is CASSLSWGSSYEQYF. Partial CDR3 DNA: TGTGCCAGCAGTCTGTCTTGGGGGAGCTCCTATGAACAGTAC. Combining the CDR3 with reference TRBV26 and TRBJ2-7 gives the whole variable domain NSKVIQTPRYLVKGQGQKAKMRCIPEKGHPVVFWYQQNKNNEFKFLINFQNQEVLQQIDMTEKRFSAECPSNSPCSLEIQSSEAGDSALYLCASSLSWGSSYEQYFGPGTRLTVL.

This clone is classed as medium-sized. Gene names follow the mouse nomenclature. The read finishes 1 residue shy of the CDR3 end, and the germline J gene is used to complete it. The gene calls are TRBV23 and TRBJ2-4; the DNA was not used to check the table's D call, TRBD2. This CDR3 is built from 11 residues. The V gene's germline CDR1 is KGHTA and CDR2 FQNQQP. The CDR3 bases that were read are TGCTCCAGCAAATGGGGGGACACCTTGTAC. Encoded protein: CSSKWGDTLY. The whole CDR3 sequence reads CSSKWGDTLYF. Complete variable domain (other parts from reference TRBV23 and TRBJ2-4): DAAVTQKPRYLIKMKGQEAEMKCIPEKGHTAVFWYQQKQSKELKFLIYFQNQQPLDQIDMVKERFSAVCPSSSLCSLGIRTCEAEDSALYLCSSKWGDTLYFGAGTRLSVL.

Comment on this clone: The gene names given are mouse names. The sequenced CDR3 bases are TGCTCCAGCAGCACCGGGACAGGGGGGAGTCAAAACACCTTGTAC. Translation: CSSSTGTGGSQNTLY. The full CDR3 protein is CSSSTGTGGSQNTLYF. The chain joins TRBV23 to TRBJ2-4; whether TRBD1, the table's D call, matches the DNA was not checked. From the germline J gene comes the end of the CDR3, since the read stops 1 residue before it. Germline loops: CDR1 KGHTA, CDR2 FQNQQP. This CDR3 is 16 amino acids long.

As regards this clone: Gene names denote mouse genes. The missing CDR3 end, 1 residue past where the read stops, is filled in from the germline J gene. The rearrangement links TRBV12-1 to TRBJ1-4, with 8 bases fitting TRBD1. The trim removed 0 bases at V and 3 bases at J, leaving 2 bases unmatched. CDR1 is SGHSN and CDR2 is HYEKVE in the germline V gene. The CDR3 loop spans 15 amino acids. The sequenced part of the CDR3 DNA is TGTGCCAGCTCTCTCGGGACAGGCCCCAACGAAAGATTATTT. It specifies CASSLGTGPNERLF. Given in full, the CDR3 is CASSLGTGPNERLFF.

Turning to this clone: Here the gene names and germline are mouse. The read falls 1 residue short of the CDR3 end, and the missing part is taken from the germline J gene. The V and J genes are TRBV16 and TRBJ2-4; D is perhaps TRBD1 (6 bases). Germline V gives CDR1 SGHSA, CDR2 FRNQAP. Trimming took off 6 bases at V and 5 bases at J, with 6 bases between the two ends. This CDR3 contains 11 residues. The sequenced CDR3 bases are TGTGCAAGCAGACAGGGAAACACCTTGTAC. Residues: CASRQGNTLY. The entire CDR3 protein reads CASRQGNTLYF. The variable domain in full, completed from reference TRBV16 and TRBJ2-4, reads NAGVIQTPRHKVTGKGQEATLWCEPISGHSAVFWYRQTIVQGLEFLTYFRNQAPIDDSGMPKERFSAQMPNQSHSTLKIQSTQPQDSAVYLCASRQGNTLYFGAGTRLSVL.

This clone ranks as large. Genes here carry mouse names. The read ends 1 residue early relative to the CDR3; the germline J gene fills the gap. This rearrangement joins TRBV26 to TRBJ2-7, with D possibly matching TRBD2 (7 bases). The V and J ends lost 5 bases and 2 bases respectively, with 13 bases between them. CDR3 length: 14 amino acids. Germline V gene data show CDR1 as KGHPV and CDR2 as FQNQEV (reference sequence). CDR3 DNA, as far as it was read: TGTGCCAGCAGTGGGGTGGGGGGCGCCTATGAACAGTAC. This gives the protein CASSGVGGAYEQY. The full CDR3 protein reads CASSGVGGAYEQYF.

This clone is medium-sized in the sample. The germline and genes are mouse ones. The read falls 1 residue short of the CDR3 end, and the missing part is taken from the germline J gene. The chain joins TRBV3 to TRBJ2-5; D not resolved. Germline CDR1 and CDR2: SNHLY and FYNGKV (reference sequence). This CDR3 contains 13 residues. V was clipped by 5 bases and J by 1 base, with 7 bases between them. CDR3 DNA (partial): TGTGCCAGCAGCCGAGGTTACCAAGACACCCAGTAC. Translation gives CASSRGYQDTQY. The whole CDR3 protein reads CASSRGYQDTQYF.

This clone was observed a few times. The genes are named according to mouse. With the read ending 1 residue before the CDR3 end, the germline J gene is used to fill in that end. This chain links TRBV26 with TRBJ1-2, with D possibly matching TRBD1 (6 bases). This CDR3 region has 12 residues. Trimming stripped 4 bases from V and 6 bases from J, with 9 bases between. Per germline, CDR1 KGHPV and CDR2 FQNQEV (reference sequence). The sequenced part of the CDR3 DNA is TGTGCCAGCAGTCCTCAGGGGCCCGACTACACC. It specifies CASSPQGPDYT. The full-length CDR3 reads as CASSPQGPDYTF.

As to this clone: Gene names are the mouse ones. Coverage ceases 1 residue before the CDR3 finishes, and the germline J gene fills in the end. This sequence joins TRBV26 and TRBJ1-3; D remains ambiguous. This CDR3 comprises 15 residues. Looked up from germline, CDR1 is KGHPV and CDR2 is FQNQEV (reference sequence). Trimming took off 3 bases at V and 0 bases at J, with 9 bases between the two ends. The CDR3 loop is CASSLQAYSGNTLYF. Partial CDR3 DNA: TGTGCCAGCAGTCTTCAGGCCTATTCTGGAAATACGCTCTAT. Full variable domain (remainder filled in from reference TRBV26 and TRBJ1-3): NSKVIQTPRYLVKGQGQKAKMRCIPEKGHPVVFWYQQNKNNEFKFLINFQNQEVLQQIDMTEKRFSAECPSNSPCSLEIQSSEAGDSALYLCASSLQAYSGNTLYFGEGSRLIVV.

As concerns this clone: The genes and germline here are from mouse. With the read ending 1 residue before the CDR3 end, the germline J gene is used to fill in that end. The chain uses TRBV13-3 and TRBJ1-4; TRBD1 agrees at 10 bases. The J segment lost 6 bases and the V segment lost 5 bases, leaving 4 bases of the junction unmatched. Looked up from germline, CDR1 is NNHDY and CDR2 is SYVADS. The CDR3 is made up of 14 amino acids. The CDR3 spells CASSRDRGDERLFF. The part of the CDR3 DNA that was read is TGTGCCAGCAGCCGGGACAGGGGAGACGAAAGATTATTT.

Points on this clone: Mouse gene names apply. The read comes to an end 1 residue before the CDR3 does, leaving the germline J gene to fill in the end. The chain uses TRBV26 and TRBJ2-2, with D possibly being TRBD1 or TRBD2 (6 bases each). The CDR3 is 15 amino acids. Germline CDR1 is KGHPV and CDR2 is FQNQEV (reference sequence). V lost 2 bases, J lost 1 base, and 8 bases lay in between. The CDR3 protein is CASSLEGGNTGQLYF. The DNA read from the CDR3 is TGTGCCAGCAGTCTGGAGGGGGGAAACACCGGGCAGCTCTAC.

Details on this clone: Gene names are the mouse ones. Incomplete CDR3 DNA: TGTGCCAGCGGTGATGCCCAGAACACCGGGCAGCTCTAC. This gives the protein CASGDAQNTGQLY. In full, the CDR3 reads CASGDAQNTGQLYF. The chain couples TRBV13-2 to TRBJ2-2; D unresolved. The read halts 1 residue ahead of the CDR3 end, with the missing end drawn from the germline J gene. Germline V lookup: CDR1 NNHNN, CDR2 SYGAGS (reference sequence). CDR3 length: 14 residues. V was trimmed by 0 bases and J by 2 bases, leaving 5 bases between them.

In this sample, this clone is medium-sized. The genes and germline here are from mouse. The CDR3 end is not reached by the read, which stops 1 residue before it; the germline J gene fills it in. This chain connects TRBV23 to TRBJ1-2; the tabulated D call, TRBD1, remains unverified against the DNA. This CDR3 has 13 amino acids. The germline V gene encodes CDR1 KGHTA and CDR2 FQNQQP. Incomplete CDR3 DNA: TGCTCCAGCAGTCAAGGACAGAACTCCGACTACACC. This translates into CSSSQGQNSDYT. The complete CDR3 protein is CSSSQGQNSDYTF.

To note about this clone: Gene and germline names: mouse. The read comes to an end 1 residue before the CDR3 does, leaving the germline J gene to fill in the end. This chain uses TRBV26 with TRBJ2-5, with TRBD1 identical over 7 bases. The CDR3 has 13 residues. Germline V lookup: CDR1 KGHPV, CDR2 FQNQEV (reference sequence). V lost 4 bases to trimming and J lost 5 bases; unmatched junction nucleotides: 3. The covered CDR3 bases are TGTGCCAGCAGTCCCCGACAGGGAGACACCCAGTAC. Its translation: CASSPRQGDTQY. The complete CDR3 sequence is CASSPRQGDTQYF. The complete variable domain, with remaining parts taken from reference TRBV26 and TRBJ2-5, reads NSKVIQTPRYLVKGQGQKAKMRCIPEKGHPVVFWYQQNKNNEFKFLINFQNQEVLQQIDMTEKRFSAECPSNSPCSLEIQSSEAGDSALYLCASSPRQGDTQYFGPGTRLLVL.

Points on this clone: Any gene name here is a mouse gene name. The DNA read from the CDR3 is TGTGCCAGCAGTGATGTGGGGAAGGGTGCAGAAACGCTGTAT. It translates to CASSDVGKGAETLY. The full CDR3 protein is CASSDVGKGAETLYF. This chain connects TRBV13-1 to TRBJ2-3; a weak D match, TRBD2 (5 bases). The read is 1 residue too short to cover the CDR3 end, so that end is filled in from the germline J gene. Trimming shortened V by 0 bases and J by 1 base, and 9 bases separated the two germline ends. Per germline, CDR1 NSHNY and CDR2 SYGAGN. The CDR3 spans 15 residues.